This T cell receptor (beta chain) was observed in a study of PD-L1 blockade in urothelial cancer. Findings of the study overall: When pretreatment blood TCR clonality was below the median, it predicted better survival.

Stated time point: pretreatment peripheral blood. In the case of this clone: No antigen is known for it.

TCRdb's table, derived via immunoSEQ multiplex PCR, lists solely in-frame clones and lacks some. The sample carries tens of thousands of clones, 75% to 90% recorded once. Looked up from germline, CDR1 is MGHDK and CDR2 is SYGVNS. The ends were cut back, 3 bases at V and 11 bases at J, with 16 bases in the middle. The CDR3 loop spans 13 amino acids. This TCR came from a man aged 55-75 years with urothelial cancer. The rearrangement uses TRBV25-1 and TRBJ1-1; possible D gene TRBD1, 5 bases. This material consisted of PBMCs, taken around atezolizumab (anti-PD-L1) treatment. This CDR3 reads CASSEGPTKVAFF. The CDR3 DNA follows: TGTGCCAGCAGTGAGGGGCCCACGAAGGTCGCTTTCTTT.